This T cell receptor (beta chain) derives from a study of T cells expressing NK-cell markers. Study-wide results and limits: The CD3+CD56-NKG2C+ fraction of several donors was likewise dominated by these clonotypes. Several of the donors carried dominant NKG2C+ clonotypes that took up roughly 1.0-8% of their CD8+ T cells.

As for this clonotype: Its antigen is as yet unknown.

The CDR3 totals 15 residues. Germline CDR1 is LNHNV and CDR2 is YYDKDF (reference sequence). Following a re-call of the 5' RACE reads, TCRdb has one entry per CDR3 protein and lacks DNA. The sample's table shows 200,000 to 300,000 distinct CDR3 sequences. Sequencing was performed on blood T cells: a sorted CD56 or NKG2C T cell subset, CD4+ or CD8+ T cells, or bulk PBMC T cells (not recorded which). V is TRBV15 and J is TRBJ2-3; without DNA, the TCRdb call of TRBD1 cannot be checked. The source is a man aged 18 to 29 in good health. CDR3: CATGQDGTGPDTQYF.